This TCR beta chain derives from a study of OX40 agonist ivuxolimab in advanced cancers. About the study: Intravenous ivuxolimab was administered to patients every 2 weeks at 0.01 to 10 mg/kg.

The data were produced by immunoSEQ multiplex PCR, yet TCRdb's version contains in-frame clones alone and is incomplete. The top ten hold under 25% of the sample, which has some 13,000 clones, 85% to 95% seen once. The J segment lost 2 bases and the V segment lost 5 bases, leaving 8 bases of the junction unmatched. Germline CDR1 and CDR2: SGHRS and YFSETQ. The CDR3 covers 15 residues. This chain links TRBV5-1 with TRBJ2-7, with TRBD1 matching 9 bases. The clonotype comes from an adult with an advanced solid tumor such as melanoma, head and neck, liver or kidney cancer. The sample consisted of CD4+ or CD8+ T cells sorted from blood, taken in a trial of the OX40 agonist ivuxolimab. CDR3 nucleotides: TGCGCCAGCAGGGTCGGACAGGGGTTCCCCTACGAGCAGTACTTC. Its translation is CASRVGQGFPYEQYF. Looking up the rest from reference TRBV5-1 and TRBJ2-7 gives the full variable domain: KAGVTQTPRYLIKTRGQQVTLSCSPISGHRSVSWYQQTPGQGLQFLFEYFSETQRNKGNFPGRFSGRQFSNSRSEMNVSTLELGDSALYLCASRVGQGFPYEQYFGPGTRLTVT.